The rows below give T cell receptor beta chains drawn from one sample of a study of CD8+ T cells in alopecia areata. Repertoires were generated with immunoSEQ multiplex PCR, while TCRdb's copy carries only in-frame clones and drops some. Of more than 200,000 clones listed, about 68% are singletons. This specimen was CD4+ T cells sorted from blood, taken at week 0. Receptor source: a human donor with alopecia areata. CDR3s leave out the opening cysteine and the closing phenylalanine or tryptophan. Only some rows state a clone size, as once, few, many or a class for expanded clones.

V	size	J	CDR3
TRBV15	once	TRBJ1-3	ATSRDRNGNTIY
TRBV15	-	TRBJ2-1	ATSRDRVGNEQF
TRBV19	-	TRBJ2-1	ASSTRSPPNEQF
TRBV9	-	TRBJ2-5	ASSAVGETQY
TRBV11-1	-	TRBJ2-5	ASTWDRRYQETQY
TRBV7-9	-	TRBJ2-7	ASSSAVYEQY
TRBV11-2	-	TRBJ2-5	ASSPQETQY
TRBV2	-	TRBJ2-4	ASRPGAGRNIQY
TRBV29-1	-	TRBJ2-2	SVSQGGNTGELF
TRBV29-1	few	TRBJ2-3	SAGQVYTDTQY
TRBV5-1	-	TRBJ2-1	ASSLRGVVNEQF
TRBV5-1	-	TRBJ1-2	ASSLGGPNYGYT
TRBV6-5	-	TRBJ2-7	ASSQQLSSYEQY
TRBV7-6	-	TRBJ1-5	ASSLGPNQPQH
TRBV6-8	-	TRBJ2-5	ASSGPAGGHQETQY
TRBV30	-	TRBJ2-7	AWSRAGGREQY
TRBV29-1	few	TRBJ1-2	SVDRGYT
TRBV29-1	-	TRBJ1-2	SVGSDRNYGYT
TRBV6-6	-	TRBJ1-6	ASSSRQGAGNSPLH
TRBV4-1	-	TRBJ2-7	ASSPLAYSYEQY
TRBV11-2	-	TRBJ2-1	ASSPYRGGASPNNEQF
TRBV5-6	-	TRBJ2-2	ASRLTSAGELF